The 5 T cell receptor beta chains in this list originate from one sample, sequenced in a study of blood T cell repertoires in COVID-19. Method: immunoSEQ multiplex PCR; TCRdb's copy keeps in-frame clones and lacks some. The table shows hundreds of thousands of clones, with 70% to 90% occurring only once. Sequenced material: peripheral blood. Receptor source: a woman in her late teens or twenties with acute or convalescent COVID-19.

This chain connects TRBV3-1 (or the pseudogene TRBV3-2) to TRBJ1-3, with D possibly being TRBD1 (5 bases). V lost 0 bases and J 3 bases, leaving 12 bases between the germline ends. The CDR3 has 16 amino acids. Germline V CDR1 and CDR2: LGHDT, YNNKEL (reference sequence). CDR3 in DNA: TGTGCCAGCAGCCAAGAACGGGCAGGGCTTGGAAACACCATATATTTT. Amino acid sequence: CASSQERAGLGNTIYF.

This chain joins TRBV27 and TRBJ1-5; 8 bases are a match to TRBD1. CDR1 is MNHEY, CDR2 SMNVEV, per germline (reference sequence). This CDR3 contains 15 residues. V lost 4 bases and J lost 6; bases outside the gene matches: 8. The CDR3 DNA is TGTGCCAGCAGTTCCATGGCAGGGGGCGGTCAGCCCCAGCATTTT. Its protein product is CASSSMAGGGQPQHF.

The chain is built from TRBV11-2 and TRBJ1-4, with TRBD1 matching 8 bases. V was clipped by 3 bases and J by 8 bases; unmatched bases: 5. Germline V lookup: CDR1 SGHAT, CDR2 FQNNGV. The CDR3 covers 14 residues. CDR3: CASSLWTGSEKLFF. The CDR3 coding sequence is TGTGCCAGCAGCTTGTGGACAGGGAGCGAAAAACTGTTTTTT. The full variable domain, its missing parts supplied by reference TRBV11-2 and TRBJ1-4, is EAGVAQSPRYKIIEKRQSVAFWCNPISGHATLYWYQQILGQGPKLLIQFQNNGVVDDSQLPKDRFSAERLKGVDSTLKIQPAKLEDSAVYLCASSLWTGSEKLFFGSGTQLSVL.

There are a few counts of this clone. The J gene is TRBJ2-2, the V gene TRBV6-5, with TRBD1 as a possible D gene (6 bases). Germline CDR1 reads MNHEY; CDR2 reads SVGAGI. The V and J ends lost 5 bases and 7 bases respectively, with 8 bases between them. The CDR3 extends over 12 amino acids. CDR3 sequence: CASSPDSGELFF. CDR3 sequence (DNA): TGTGCCAGCAGTCCGGACAGCGGGGAGCTGTTTTTT.

CDR3 region: CASSLWSGLPPTDTQYF. The CDR3, as DNA: TGTGCCAGCAGTTTATGGTCGGGACTTCCGCCCACAGATACGCAGTATTTT. The chain recombines TRBV27 with TRBJ2-3, with D perhaps matching TRBD2 (6 bases). Germline-derived CDR1 and CDR2 are MNHEY and SMNVEV (reference sequence). There are 17 residues in the CDR3. Trimming pared 1 base from V and 2 bases from J, leaving 16 bases between.